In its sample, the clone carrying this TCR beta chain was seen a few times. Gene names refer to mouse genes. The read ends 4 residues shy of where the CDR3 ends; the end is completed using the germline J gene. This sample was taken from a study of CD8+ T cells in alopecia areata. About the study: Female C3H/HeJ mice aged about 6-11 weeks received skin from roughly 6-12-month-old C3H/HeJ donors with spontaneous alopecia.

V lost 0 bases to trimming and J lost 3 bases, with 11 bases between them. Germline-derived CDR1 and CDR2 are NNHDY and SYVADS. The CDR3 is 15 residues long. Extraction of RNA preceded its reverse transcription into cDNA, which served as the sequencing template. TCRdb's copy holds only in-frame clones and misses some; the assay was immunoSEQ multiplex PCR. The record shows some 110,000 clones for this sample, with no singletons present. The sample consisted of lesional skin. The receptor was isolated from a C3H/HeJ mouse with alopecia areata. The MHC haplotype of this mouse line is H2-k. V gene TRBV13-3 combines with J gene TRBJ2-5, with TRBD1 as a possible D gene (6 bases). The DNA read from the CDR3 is TGTGCCAGCAGTGATGCTCCGGGACAACAAGAC. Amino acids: CASSDAPGQQD. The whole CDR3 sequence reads CASSDAPGQQDTQYF.